These 13 T cell receptor beta chains originate from one sample sequenced in a study of cytomegalovirus exposure and HLA in healthy donors. Primers included in the PCR were 60 Vbeta and 13 Jbeta primers. Libraries were prepared by immunoSEQ multiplex PCR; TCRdb keeps only in-frame clonotypes and omits some of them. Seen here are over 150,000 clones, roughly 80% observed once, and the top ten hold 2% to 2.5%. The source material was PBMCs. These receptors originate from a man aged 45-60 years in good health and CMV-seropositive.

The chain is built from TRBV9 and TRBJ2-7; 13 nucleotides match TRBD2. Per the germline V gene, CDR1 is SGDLS and CDR2 is YYNGEE. The J segment lost 4 bases and the V segment lost 4 bases, leaving 8 bases of the junction unmatched. The CDR3 loop spans 16 amino acids. DNA of the CDR3: TGTGCCAGCAGCCCCATGACTAGCGGGGGGCTTTACGAGCAGTACTTC. Protein product: CASSPMTSGGLYEQYF.

This clone was seen a few times. As DNA, the CDR3 is TGTGCCAGCAGCCAAGTGACAGGGGGCAATCAGCCCCAGCATTTT. Translated: CASSQVTGGNQPQHF. V usage is TRBV4-2 and J usage is TRBJ1-5; TRBD1 aligns across 8 bases. With V trimmed by 1 base and J by 2 bases, 1 base remained unmatched. CDR1 is LGHNA and CDR2 is YNFKEQ in the germline V gene. The CDR3 consists of 15 residues.

This clone has just one count. This chain joins TRBV25-1 and TRBJ1-6; TRBD1 aligns across 8 bases. This CDR3 is built from 15 residues. J lost 7 bases, V lost 3 bases, and 5 bases had no gene match. Germline loops: CDR1 MGHDK, CDR2 SYGVNS. The CDR3 region has the DNA TGTGCCAGCAGTGACCCAGGGGGCGGGAATTCACCCCTCCACTTT. The encoded protein is CASSDPGGGNSPLHF. The full variable domain, completed using reference TRBV25-1 and TRBJ1-6, is EADIYQTPRYLVIGTGKKITLECSQTMGHDKMYWYQQDPGMELHLIHYSYGVNSTEKGDLSSESTVSRIRTEHFPLTLESARPSHTSQYLCASSDPGGGNSPLHFGNGTRLTVT.

This chain uses TRBV7-2 with TRBJ2-5; a possible D gene is TRBD1 (5 bases). The V and J ends lost 3 bases and 1 base respectively, with 9 bases between them. This CDR3 spans 14 amino acids. Germline CDR1 SGHTA, CDR2 FQGNSA. The DNA for the CDR3 is TGTGCCAGCAGCTTTGTGCAGGGCCAAGAGACCCAGTACTTC. Amino acids: CASSFVQGQETQYF.

CDR3 amino acids: CASSHGSGGSYNEQFF. The CDR3 bases are TGTGCCAGCAGCCACGGTAGCGGGGGATCCTACAATGAGCAGTTCTTC. This chain connects TRBV14 to TRBJ2-1, with 9 bases lining up with TRBD2. The CDR3 totals 16 residues. The germline CDR1 and CDR2 sequences are SGHDN and FVKESK. V shed 3 bases and J 1 base; nucleotides not matched to a gene: 4.

This clone showed up just a few times. The rearrangement uses TRBV6-6 and TRBJ1-5; D possibly corresponds to TRBD1 (5 bases). From germline, CDR1 is MNHNY and CDR2 SVGAGI (reference sequence). V lost 0 bases, J lost 7 bases, and 7 bases lay in between. The CDR3 totals 13 residues. For the CDR3, the DNA is TGTGCCAGCAGTTACTCGACAGACCAGCCCCAGCATTTT. This encodes CASSYSTDQPQHF.

The chain has TRBV7-2 and TRBJ2-1; 14 positions agree with TRBD2. The ends lost 5 bases at V and 7 bases at J; junction bases unmatched: 4. The CDR3 covers 15 residues. Germline V CDR1 and CDR2: SGHTA, FQGNSA. The CDR3 bases are TGTGCCAGCAGCCCGGGACTAGCGGGGGTTAATGAGCAGTTCTTC. Residues: CASSPGLAGVNEQFF.

The chain recombines TRBV18 with TRBJ1-4; 8 nucleotides line up with TRBD1. CDR3 size: 16 residues. The germline V gene has CDR1 KGHSH and CDR2 LQKENI. V shed 3 bases and J 7 bases; nucleotides not matched to a gene: 10. Here the CDR3 reads CASSPRTGRLGEKLFF. CDR3 nucleotides: TGTGCCAGCTCACCCCGGACAGGGAGGTTAGGTGAAAAACTGTTTTTT.

The chain couples TRBV11-2 to TRBJ1-3; D is ambiguous. From germline, CDR1 is SGHAT and CDR2 FQNNGV. This CDR3 comprises 14 residues. V shed 7 bases and J shed 2 bases, with 12 bases lying between them. DNA of the CDR3: TGTGCCAGCACCCACCGGAGTGCTGGAAACACCATATATTTT. Its protein is CASTHRSAGNTIYF.

This clone has a single count. The chain couples TRBV27 to TRBJ1-2; D is undetermined. CDR1 is MNHEY and CDR2 is SMNVEV in the germline V gene (reference sequence). V gave up 5 bases and J gave up 2 bases, with 9 bases separating them. The CDR3 is 13 amino acids. The CDR3 is CASSPMGNYGYTF. The CDR3 DNA reads as TGTGCCAGCAGTCCCATGGGCAACTATGGCTACACCTTC.

The chain employs TRBV10-3 and TRBJ1-2; maybe TRBD1 (6 bases). Trimming shortened V by 6 bases and J by 0 bases, and 14 bases separated the two germline ends. CDR1 is ENHRY, CDR2 SYGVKD, per germline. The length of the CDR3 is 15 residues. CDR3: CAISLQGSPNYGYTF. Here the CDR3 DNA reads TGTGCCATCAGCCTACAGGGTTCCCCTAACTATGGCTACACCTTC.

The chain couples TRBV7-6 to TRBJ2-7, with D possibly being TRBD1 (7 bases). This CDR3 has 14 residues. The germline V and J ends were trimmed by 2 bases and 5 bases, with 13 bases remaining between them. The germline V gene encodes CDR1 SGHVS and CDR2 FNYEAQ. This chain's CDR3 is CASSLSRGEDEQYF. CDR3 bases: TGTGCCAGCAGCTTATCCAGGGGGGAAGACGAGCAGTACTTC.

This clone was seen a handful of times. The genes are TRBV11-3 and TRBJ1-1; maybe TRBD1 (5 bases). This CDR3 has 15 amino acids. Germline CDR1 is SGHNT and CDR2 is YENEEA. With 1 base removed from V and 6 bases from J, the gap between germline ends came to 15 bases. The CDR3 spells CASSLGGSRSSEAFF. In DNA, the CDR3 is TGTGCCAGCAGCTTAGGGGGCAGCCGGAGCTCTGAAGCTTTCTTT.